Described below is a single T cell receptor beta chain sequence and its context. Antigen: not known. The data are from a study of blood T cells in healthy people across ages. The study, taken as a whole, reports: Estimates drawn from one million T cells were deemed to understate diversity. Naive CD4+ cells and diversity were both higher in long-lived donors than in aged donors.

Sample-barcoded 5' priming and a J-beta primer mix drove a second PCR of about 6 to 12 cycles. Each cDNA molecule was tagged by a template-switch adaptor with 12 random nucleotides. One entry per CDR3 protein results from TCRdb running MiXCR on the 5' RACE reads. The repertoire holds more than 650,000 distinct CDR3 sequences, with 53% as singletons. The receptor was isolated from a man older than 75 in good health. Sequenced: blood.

CDR3 in amino acids: CASSTRLAGNDEQFF. As DNA, the CDR3 is TGCGCCAGCAGCACACGACTAGCGGGTAATGATGAGCAGTTCTTC. The genes are TRBV4-1 and TRBJ2-1, with 10 positions matching TRBD2. Germline V gives CDR1 MGHRA, CDR2 YSYEKL. V lost 5 bases, J lost 8 bases, and 9 bases stayed unmatched. The CDR3 has 15 residues.